Given below is one TCR beta chain in context. Method: immunoSEQ multiplex PCR; TCRdb's copy keeps in-frame clones and lacks some. This sample has 85,000 to 100,000 clones, with 80% to 95% found just once. This sample is part of a study of T cell changes during pregnancy in multiple sclerosis. The CDR3 has 17 amino acids. The V and J ends lost 4 bases and 9 bases, in that order; junction bases with no gene match: 16. Germline CDR1 SGDLS, CDR2 YYNGEE. The sample here was peripheral blood, taken in the first trimester of pregnancy. The TCR was taken from a female donor with multiple sclerosis, enrolled in a pregnancy study. The rearrangement joins TRBV9 to TRBJ2-1; TRBD1 agrees at 10 bases. The chain's CDR3 is CASSPSMTGGSLGEQFF. For the CDR3, the DNA is TGTGCCAGCAGCCCATCGATGACAGGGGGCTCCTTAGGTGAGCAGTTCTTC.